The entry below describes one T cell receptor beta chain. This clonotype has ten or more counts. No antigen is known for it. Nothing much larger sits one base from this clone, and base qualities are not available. This sample is drawn from a study of T cells in Graves' hyperthyroidism and ophthalmopathy (dated by TCRdb to the late 2010s). Notes on the research overall: Peripheral blood samples were taken at the time of initial diagnosis, prior to any treatment. The paper reports TCR Vbeta CDR3 sequencing of approximately 130 peripheral blood samples: around 45 ophthalmopathy, roughly 80 hyperthyroidism and some 17 progressor patients. The 100 or so discovery patients were randomly divided into training and test sets at a 7:3 ratio. Following sampling, methimazole starting at 30 mg daily was given to hyperthyroidism patients, and high-dose intravenous methylprednisolone was given to ophthalmopathy patients. Thyroid tissue and blood T-cell repertoires from six Graves' hyperthyroidism patients were also compared in the study. To identify TCR V-J signatures that set the groups apart, the researchers used a discovery cohort of 90 to 100 patients, made up of 43 with Graves' ophthalmopathy and around 58 with stable Graves' hyperthyroidism. An independent validation cohort of about 20 hyperthyroidism patients and 15 or so patients who later progressed to ophthalmopathy tested prospective prediction of ophthalmopathy. Paper-wide results and their limitations: A model built on a 13 V-J signature distinguished ophthalmopathy from stable hyperthyroidism, reaching 85% to 90% sensitivity and under 84% specificity in cross-validation and 80%/75% in testing. No statistical method was used to fix the sample size in advance, and group allocation was not hidden from the investigators. Blood samples also contained most of the expanded thyroid clonotypes (frequency above 0.001), which suggests that blood repertoires may reflect thyroid immune responses. In validation, the model predicted progression to ophthalmopathy with 65% to 71% sensitivity and roughly 72% specificity, a median of about 6 months before onset.

In the ophthalmopathy patients, disease was moderately to severely active, with a Clinical Activity Score of 3 or more, a NOSPECS grade of 4 or more, and a duration of less than 3 months. Patients with uncontrolled infections, other autoimmune diseases, pregnancy or lactation were excluded. Diagnoses relied on clinical symptoms, serum thyroxine and TRAb, thyroid ultrasound and orbital computed tomography. PBMCs were isolated from roughly 10 ml of fresh peripheral blood by Ficoll-Paque density gradient centrifugation. Total RNA was extracted with Trizol reagent, and quality was checked on an Agilent 2100 Bioanalyzer. Trimming costs V 1 base and J 1 base, and their ends lie 8 bases apart. The CDR1 and CDR2 encoded by the germline V gene are SGHRS and YFSETQ. Spanning cysteine to phenylalanine, the CDR3 consists of 14 amino acids. CDR3 DNA only is kept here, 42 bases in frame from base 1. Amplification of TCR beta CDR3 regions was carried out from RNA transcripts. The TCR CDR3 was subjected to a first round of RT-PCR using the HTBI primer set and the Qiagen OneStep RT-PCR kit. Libraries were constructed in a second round of multiplex PCR, after which size selection and purification were carried out. Paired-end sequencing of the libraries was performed with 100 bp reads on an Illumina HiSeq2000. In the source study's methods: SOAPnuke was used to process the raw data, with reads discarded if the reads contained adapters or uncalled bases, had a mean Phred below 15, or lacked an exact constant-primer or identifier match. High-quality paired reads were merged with COPE v1.2.5, and unique nucleotide sequences were defined as clonotypes. Clonotypes were aligned to IMGT TRBV, TRBD and TRBJ reference segments using MiTCR v1.1. The analysis included only V-J combinations with a frequency above 0.0001, which together covered more than 98% of the repertoires. The TCS score was defined as F50 (clonal expansion) divided by E x V (chaos), with BLOSUM62-based TCRdist calculated between CDR3 peptides within each V-J. Welch's t-statistics and random forest reduced roughly 500 V-J features to 13, which were used in a naive Bayes classifier (R e1071). The public reads were reanalyzed by TCRdb: fastp trimming at Q25, MiXCR alignment, in-frame beta chains only. Every CDR3 protein is listed once, alongside the most common genes and DNA of its rows. What appears here as the V and J calls and clone size reflects TCRdb's work, not the paper's. The sample data list nearly 250,000 distinct CDR3 sequences, and approximately 24% of these were observed just once. Around 40% of the sample goes to the ten largest clones.

This receptor was identified in a woman aged 40 to 50 with Graves' ophthalmopathy. The V and J genes are TRBV5-1 and TRBJ2-5, with a weak D call of TRBD2 (5 bases match). The sequencing input was blood. The DNA sequence follows: TGCGCCAGCAGCTTGCCAGCGGTCCAAGAGACCCAGTACTTC. Its product reads: CASSLPAVQETQYF.